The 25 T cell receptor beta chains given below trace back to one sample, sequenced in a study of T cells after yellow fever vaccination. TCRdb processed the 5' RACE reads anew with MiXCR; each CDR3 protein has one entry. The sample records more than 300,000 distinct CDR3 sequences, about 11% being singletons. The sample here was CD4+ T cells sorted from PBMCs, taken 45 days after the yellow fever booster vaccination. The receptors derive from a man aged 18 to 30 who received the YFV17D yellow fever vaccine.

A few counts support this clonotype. Written as DNA, the CDR3 is TGTGCCAGCAGGAAGACAGGCGCCCAGACCGGGGAGCTGTTTTTT. It is translated as CASRKTGAQTGELFF. The chain employs TRBV6-5 and TRBJ2-2; TRBD1 might be the D (6 bases). Per the germline V gene, CDR1 is MNHEY and CDR2 is SVGAGI. V shed 6 bases and J shed 5 bases, with 16 bases lying between them. The CDR3 sequence is 15 residues long.

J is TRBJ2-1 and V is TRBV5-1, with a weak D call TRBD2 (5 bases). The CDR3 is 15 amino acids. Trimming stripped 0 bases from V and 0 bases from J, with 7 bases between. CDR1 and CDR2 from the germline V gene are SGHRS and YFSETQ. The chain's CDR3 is CASSLEAVSYNEQFF. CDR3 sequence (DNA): TGCGCCAGCAGCTTGGAAGCGGTCTCCTACAATGAGCAGTTCTTC.

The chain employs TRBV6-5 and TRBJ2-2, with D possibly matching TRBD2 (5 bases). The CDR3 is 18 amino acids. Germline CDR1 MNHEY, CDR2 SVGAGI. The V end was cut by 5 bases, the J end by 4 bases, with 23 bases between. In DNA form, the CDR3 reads TGTGCCAGCAGTAGAGTGGTCCCAAGGCTAGCAGGCACCGGGGAGCTGTTTTTT. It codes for CASSRVVPRLAGTGELFF.

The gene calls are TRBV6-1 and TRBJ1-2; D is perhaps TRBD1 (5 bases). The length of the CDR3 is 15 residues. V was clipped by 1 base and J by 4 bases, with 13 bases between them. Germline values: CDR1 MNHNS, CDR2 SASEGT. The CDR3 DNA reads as TGTGCCAGCAGTGAAGTAGAGGGGACCTCCTATGGCTACACCTTC. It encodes CASSEVEGTSYGYTF.

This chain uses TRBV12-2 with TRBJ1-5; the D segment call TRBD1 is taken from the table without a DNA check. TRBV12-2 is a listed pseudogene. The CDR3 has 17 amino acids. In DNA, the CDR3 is TGTGCAAGTCGCCCCGGTTGGGACAGGGGGCTGGGTCAGCCCCAGCATTTT. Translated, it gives CASRPGWDRGLGQPQHF.

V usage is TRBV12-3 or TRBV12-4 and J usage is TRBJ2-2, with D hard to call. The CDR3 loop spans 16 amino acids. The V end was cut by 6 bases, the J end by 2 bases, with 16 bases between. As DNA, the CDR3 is TGTGCCAGCAGGAGACGGCCCAGGACCAACACCGGGGAGCTGTTTTTT. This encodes CASRRRPRTNTGELFF.

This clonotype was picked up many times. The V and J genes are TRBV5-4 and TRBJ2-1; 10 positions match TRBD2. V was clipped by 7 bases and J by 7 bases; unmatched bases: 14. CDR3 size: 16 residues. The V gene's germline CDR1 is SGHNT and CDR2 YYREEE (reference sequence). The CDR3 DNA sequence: TGTGCCAGCCTAACAACAAGCGGGGGGGTTATAAATGAGCAGTTCTTC. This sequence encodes CASLTTSGGVINEQFF.

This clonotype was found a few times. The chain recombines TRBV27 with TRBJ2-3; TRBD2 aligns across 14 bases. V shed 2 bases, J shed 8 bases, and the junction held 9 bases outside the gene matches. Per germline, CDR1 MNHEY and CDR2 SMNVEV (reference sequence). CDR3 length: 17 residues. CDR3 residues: CASSLGGLAGGLFTQYF. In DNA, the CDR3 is TGTGCCAGCAGTTTAGGAGGACTAGCGGGGGGCCTTTTTACGCAGTATTTT.

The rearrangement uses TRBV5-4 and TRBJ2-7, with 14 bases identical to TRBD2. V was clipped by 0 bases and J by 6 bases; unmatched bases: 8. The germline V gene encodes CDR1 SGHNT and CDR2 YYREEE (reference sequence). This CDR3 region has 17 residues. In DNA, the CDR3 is TGTGCCAGCAGCTTGGCCGGGGGACTAGCGGGGGAACGCGAGCAGTACGTC. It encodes CASSLAGGLAGEREQYV.

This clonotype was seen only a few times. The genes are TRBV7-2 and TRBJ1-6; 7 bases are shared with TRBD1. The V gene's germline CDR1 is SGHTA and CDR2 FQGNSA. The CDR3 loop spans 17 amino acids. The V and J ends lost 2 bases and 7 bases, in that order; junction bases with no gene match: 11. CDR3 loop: CASSLWHRGVGNSPLHF. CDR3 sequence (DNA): TGTGCCAGCAGCTTATGGCACAGGGGAGTAGGCAATTCACCCCTCCACTTT.

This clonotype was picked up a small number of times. The chain's CDR3 is CASSLASGGALNTGELFF. CDR3 in DNA: TGTGCCAGCAGCTTAGCTAGCGGGGGGGCCTTGAACACCGGGGAGCTGTTTTTT. V is TRBV7-2 and J is TRBJ2-2; TRBD2 matches 11 bases. This CDR3 spans 18 amino acids. Unmatched junction bases numbered 4, after V lost 0 bases and J lost 1 base. Germline CDR1 is SGHTA and CDR2 is FQGNSA.

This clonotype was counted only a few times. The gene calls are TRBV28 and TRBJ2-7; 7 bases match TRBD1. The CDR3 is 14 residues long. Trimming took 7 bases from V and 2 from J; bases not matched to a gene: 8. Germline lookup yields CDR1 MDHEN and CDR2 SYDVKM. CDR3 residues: CASTTGTAAYEQYV. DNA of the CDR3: TGTGCCAGCACCACCGGGACAGCTGCCTACGAGCAGTACGTC.

CDR3 protein: CASSRSGVGQPQHF. CDR3 DNA sequence: TGTGCCAGCTCACGATCAGGGGTCGGACAGCCCCAGCATTTT. The chain has TRBV18 and TRBJ1-5, with D possibly TRBD1 on 6 matching bases. Germline-derived CDR1 and CDR2 are KGHSH and LQKENI. The CDR3 contains 14 residues. Trimming stripped 4 bases from V and 7 bases from J, with 14 bases between.

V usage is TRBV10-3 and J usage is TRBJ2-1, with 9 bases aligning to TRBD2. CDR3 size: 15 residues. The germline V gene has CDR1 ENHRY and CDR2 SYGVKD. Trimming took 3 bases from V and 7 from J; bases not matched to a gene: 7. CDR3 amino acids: CAISEKAGGRNEQFF. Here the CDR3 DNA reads TGTGCCATCAGTGAAAAGGCGGGGGGGAGGAATGAGCAGTTCTTC.

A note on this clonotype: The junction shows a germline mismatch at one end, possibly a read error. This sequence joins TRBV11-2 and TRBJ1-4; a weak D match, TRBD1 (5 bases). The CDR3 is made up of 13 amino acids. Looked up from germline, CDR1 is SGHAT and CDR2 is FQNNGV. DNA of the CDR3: TGTGCCAGCAGCTCTTCCGGGGGTTGGCCGAAGCCATTT. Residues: CASSSSGGWPKPF.

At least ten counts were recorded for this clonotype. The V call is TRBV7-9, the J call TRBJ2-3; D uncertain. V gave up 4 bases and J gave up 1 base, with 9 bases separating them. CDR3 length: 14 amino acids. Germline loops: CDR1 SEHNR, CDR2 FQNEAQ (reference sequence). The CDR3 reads CASSSDWGTDTQYF. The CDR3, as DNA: TGTGCCAGCAGCTCCGACTGGGGCACAGATACGCAGTATTTT.

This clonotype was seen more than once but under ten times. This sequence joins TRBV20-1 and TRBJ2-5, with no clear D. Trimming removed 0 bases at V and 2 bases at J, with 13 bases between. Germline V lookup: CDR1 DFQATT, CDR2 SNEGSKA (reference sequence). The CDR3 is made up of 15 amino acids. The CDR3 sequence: CSARDVRRHQETQYF. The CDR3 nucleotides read TGCAGTGCTAGAGATGTGCGCAGGCATCAAGAGACCCAGTACTTC.

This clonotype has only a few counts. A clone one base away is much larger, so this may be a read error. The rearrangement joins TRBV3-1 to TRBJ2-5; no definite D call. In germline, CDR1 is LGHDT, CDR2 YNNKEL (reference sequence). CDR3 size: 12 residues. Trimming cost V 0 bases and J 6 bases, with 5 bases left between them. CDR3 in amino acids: CASSQDRKTQYF. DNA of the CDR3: TGTGCCAGCAGCCAAGATCGAAAGACCCAGTACTTC.

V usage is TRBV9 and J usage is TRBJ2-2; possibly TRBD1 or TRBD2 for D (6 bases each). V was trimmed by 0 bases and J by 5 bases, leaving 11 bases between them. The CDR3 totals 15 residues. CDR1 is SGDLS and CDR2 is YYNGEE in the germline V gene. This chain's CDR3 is CASSVAQGRTGELFF. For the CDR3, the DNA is TGTGCCAGCAGCGTAGCGCAGGGGAGGACCGGGGAGCTGTTTTTT.

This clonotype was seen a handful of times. In DNA, the CDR3 is TGTGCCTGGAGTGTAAATAGGAACAGGGATAACGAGCAGTACTTC. Translating gives CAWSVNRNRDNEQYF. J is TRBJ2-7 and V is TRBV30; D is possibly TRBD1 (6 bases). Trimming took 0 bases from V and 5 from J, leaving 17 bases between them. Looked up from germline, CDR1 is GTSNPN and CDR2 is SVGIG (reference sequence). The length of the CDR3 is 15 residues.

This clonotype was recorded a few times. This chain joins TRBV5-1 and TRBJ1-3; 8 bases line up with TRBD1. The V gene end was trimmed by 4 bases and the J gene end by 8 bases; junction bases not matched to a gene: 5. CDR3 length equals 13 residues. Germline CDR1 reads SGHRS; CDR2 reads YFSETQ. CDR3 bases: TGCGCCAGCAGCCCCGGACAGGGAGACACCATATATTTT. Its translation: CASSPGQGDTIYF.

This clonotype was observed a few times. The CDR3 DNA follows: TGTGCCAGCAGTTTACCCAACTATGGCTACACCTTC. Protein product: CASSLPNYGYTF. The V call is TRBV6-1, the J call TRBJ1-2; D is ambiguous. Germline-derived CDR1 and CDR2 are MNHNS and SASEGT. Deletions cut 5 bases from V and 2 bases from J, with 6 bases between. The CDR3 length is 12 residues.

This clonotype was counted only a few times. The CDR3 sequence: CARSQRSRSGTDSQPQHF. The DNA of the CDR3 is TGTGCCAGATCCCAGAGGTCCAGGTCGGGAACCGATAGTCAGCCCCAGCATTTT. The chain employs TRBV3-1 and TRBJ1-5; no clear D gene. Germline CDR1 and CDR2: LGHDT and YNNKEL (reference sequence). CDR3 length equals 18 residues. V was shortened by 9 bases and J by 6 bases, with 30 bases between the two germline ends.

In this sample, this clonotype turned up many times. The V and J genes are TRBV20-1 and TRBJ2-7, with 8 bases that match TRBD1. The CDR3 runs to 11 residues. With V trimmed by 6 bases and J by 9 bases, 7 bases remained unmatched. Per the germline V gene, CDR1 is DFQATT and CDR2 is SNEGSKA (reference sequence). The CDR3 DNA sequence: TGCAGTGCCGGACAGGGCCTCGGGCAGTACGTC. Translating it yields CSAGQGLGQYV.

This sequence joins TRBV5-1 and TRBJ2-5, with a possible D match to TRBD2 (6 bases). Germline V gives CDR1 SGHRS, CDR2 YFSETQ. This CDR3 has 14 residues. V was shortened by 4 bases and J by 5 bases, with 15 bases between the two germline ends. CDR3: CASSPSEGMETQYF. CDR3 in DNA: TGCGCCAGCAGCCCGTCGGAGGGTATGGAGACCCAGTACTTC.